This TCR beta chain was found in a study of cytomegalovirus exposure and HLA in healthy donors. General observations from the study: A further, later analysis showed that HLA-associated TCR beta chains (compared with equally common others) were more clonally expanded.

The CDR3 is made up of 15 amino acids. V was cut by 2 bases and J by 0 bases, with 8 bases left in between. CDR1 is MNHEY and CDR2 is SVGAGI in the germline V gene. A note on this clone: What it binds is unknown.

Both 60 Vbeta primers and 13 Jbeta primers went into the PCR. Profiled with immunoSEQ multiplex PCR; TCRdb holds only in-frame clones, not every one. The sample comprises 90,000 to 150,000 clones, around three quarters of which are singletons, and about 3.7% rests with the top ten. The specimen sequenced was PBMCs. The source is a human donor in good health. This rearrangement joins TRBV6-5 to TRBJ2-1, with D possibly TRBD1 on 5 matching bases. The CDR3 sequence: CASSYGAVSYNEQFF. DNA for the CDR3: TGTGCCAGCAGTTACGGGGCGGTCTCCTACAATGAGCAGTTCTTC.